This T cell receptor beta chain was documented in a study of blood T cell repertoires in COVID-19. The method was immunoSEQ multiplex PCR; TCRdb's version includes in-frame clones alone and lacks a portion of them. The profile shows some 170,000 clones, approximately 83% of them singletons. The Seattle site enrolled patients during active infection and followed them longitudinally. Germline CDR1 reads SNHLY; CDR2 reads FYNNEI. Trimming took 6 bases from V and 7 from J, leaving 6 bases between them. The CDR3 is 10 residues long. The chain uses TRBV2 and TRBJ1-1, with no clear D. This receptor was identified in a woman between 35 and 50 years old with COVID-19, enrolled during active disease. What was sequenced was peripheral blood. CDR3 protein: CASREGEAFF. The CDR3 nucleotides are TGTGCCAGCAGAGAGGGTGAAGCTTTCTTT.